This T cell receptor beta chain derives from a study of cytomegalovirus exposure and HLA in healthy donors (dated by TCRdb to the late 2010s). With respect to the entire study: According to an earlier analysis of 450 to 650 of the donors, 150 million to 200 million T cells yielded over 90 million unique TCR beta sequences and 276 Gb of sequence data. Alongside the repertoire data, information on donor age, sex, ethnicity and CMV serostatus was compiled. Genome-wide SNP genotypes for about 65% of the roughly 700 donors were used in a later genetic analysis, which treated that subset as a discovery cohort. In a later analysis, previously published TCR beta repertoires from several hundred donors were re-analyzed and high-resolution HLA genotyping was added so that TCR occurrence patterns could be studied. The study was designed to test whether signatures of past pathogen exposure could be identified by cataloging public T cell receptors. In an earlier analysis of 587 of the donors, high-throughput TCR beta sequencing was used to judge whether each TCR beta V gene segment behaved as functional or pseudogenic. All discovery cohort repertoires had been generated using a single sequencing platform. Across about 380 genotyped donors of the cohort, an average of approximately 240,000 unique TCR beta nucleotide sequences per donor were sequenced, and 15% to 20% of those sequences were non-productive. Among the roughly 400 genotyped donors, more than 70% belonged to the genetic ancestry cluster associated with self-reported Caucasian donors. Rather than using new phenotypic data, the later analysis identified candidate immune exposures from TCR beta sequences and from how often those sequences occurred across donors. Both class I and class II loci were covered by HLA typing, at four-digit resolution. Besides the first cohort of roughly 660 subjects, a separate validation cohort made up of 120 different subjects was used. A handful of DR-DQ haplotypes were handled as single units for association and clustering because linkage in the cohort was strong. The study used immunosequencing to profile the T cell repertoires of several hundred subjects and linked those repertoires to cytomegalovirus serostatus. An early release that covered about 600 HLA-typed donors contained approximately 300 gigabases of sequencing data and some 87 million unique TCR sequences. High-throughput TCR immunosequencing, statistical association of individual TCRs with disease status, and machine learning were combined to predict cytomegalovirus infection status. Typing coverage varied by locus: 629-630 donors for A, B, C, DRB1 and DQB1; approximately 500 for DQA1; about 570 for DPA1; more than 450 for DPB1. Overall results and qualifications from the work: In the study, approximately 160 TCR beta chains were listed as associated with cytomegalovirus. Assigning TCR associations to individual alleles was difficult when HLA alleles, especially DR and DQ, strongly co-occurred. Because HLA typing was unavailable for some donors at each locus, only the typed subset was used in association tests. In a later analysis, about 17,000 TCR beta sequences were associated with specific HLA alleles at a false discovery rate of 0.05. In an earlier analysis of approximately 590 of the donors, most TCR beta V segments appeared in productive rearrangements about 87% or about 30% of the time, broadly matching IMGT annotations. An association between a missense DCLRE1C variant and V-gene and J-gene trimming of TCR beta chains was found in a later genetic analysis and replicated in an independent cohort. A later analysis found that most CMV-associated TCR beta chains appeared HLA-restricted, with HLA associations seemingly driven largely by CMV exposure. A further reported finding was that TCR beta sequences accurately predicted the HLA-A and HLA-B alleles for most subjects in the first cohort. The authors suggested that the approach could potentially be generalized to other disease states and immunological phenotypes. Correlated functional status among segregating V segments might reflect linkage disequilibrium, but an unknown experimental factor could not be ruled out. The presence/absence analyses assumed that sequencing depth was roughly uniform across donors, and that assumption may not be true. The 87-base-pair reads could not distinguish some IMGT-functional V segments, including TRBV6-2 and TRBV6-3, so those segments were excluded. According to a later genetic analysis, donors in an Asian-associated ancestry cluster had fewer N-insertions in productive TCRs than the approximately 700-donor mean. The earlier analysis of some 560 of the donors excluded around 17 rarely observed V segments, including chromosome 9 orphons, because counts were too low. In a later analysis, several top co-occurrence clusters were reported to appear linked to parvovirus B19, influenza, CMV and Epstein-Barr virus. Three of the identified cytomegalovirus-associated TCR beta chains were confirmed in vitro to be specific for cytomegalovirus antigens. Cytomegalovirus status was reported to be diagnosed by the classifier with high specificity and sensitivity in both the original and validation cohorts. For the cohort, immune exposure information was limited to CMV serostatus. A cluster of highly shared sequence variants was judged likely to be a technical artifact of the sequencing pipeline. In a later analysis, HLA-associated TCR beta chains were found to be more clonally expanded and to have lower generation probabilities than equally common non-associated chains. According to a later analysis, TCR association rates differed among HLA loci, with DRB1 alleles showing the most associated TCRs and HLA-C alleles showing the fewest. Most TCR sequences were observed very rarely across donors, whereas some public TCRs were present in many individuals. Only TCR beta chains were sequenced in this cohort, and the absence of alpha or paired-chain data limited detectable features.

This clone has more than one count but fewer than ten. Its cognate antigen has yet to be identified. No much larger clonotype is one base removed from it; base qualities were not supplied. V and J are truncated by 9 bases and 4 bases respectively, leaving an intervening sequence of 14 bases. Including cysteine and phenylalanine, the CDR3 has 14 amino acids. The entry retains the CDR3 DNA only, 42 bases that are in frame from base 1. Per the germline V gene (reference sequence), SGHNT is the CDR1 and YYREEE is the CDR2. The cohort was made up of about 670 healthy bone marrow donors. Cohort members were all nominally healthy when sampled, although unrecorded immune exposures were likely present. The donor tested CMV seronegative and was one of the 352 seronegative cohort members. Each donor provided a peripheral blood sample, and peripheral blood mononuclear cells were used for TCR beta sequencing. The Qiagen DNeasy Blood Extraction Kit was used to extract genomic DNA from the blood cell samples.

The library was generated by the immunoSEQ multiplex PCR assay. The multiplex PCR relied on a mix of 60 forward primers for TCR Vbeta segments and 13 reverse primers for TCR Jbeta segments. A multiplex PCR assay on genomic DNA amplified the CDR3 region of rearranged TCR beta genes. Amplified TCR beta libraries were sequenced as 87-base-pair reads on the Illumina HiSeq System. The paper's data handling went like this. In a later analysis, approximately 74 million unique TCR beta chains were counted across the 500 to 700 repertoires, and around 10 million of these chains were shared by at least two donors. A nearest-neighbor algorithm error-corrected the raw reads and collapsed the reads into unique sequences, merging closely related sequences to remove PCR and sequencing errors. CDR3 sequences were aligned to IMGT reference sequences to assign V, D and J gene segments. Each retained sequence needed at least a six-nucleotide match to both a V gene segment and a J gene segment. Rearrangements were classified as productive when the CDR3 lacked stop codons and remained in frame with V and J, and all other rearrangements were classified as non-productive. Following IMGT convention, CDR3 was defined as the stretch from the second conserved V-encoded cysteine to the conserved J-encoded phenylalanine. The earlier analysis of 587 of the donors excluded sequences that lacked an unambiguous match to a single V gene segment. In an earlier analysis of 587 of the donors, a V segment was called functional when productive rearrangements were above 56.7%, and segregating when the standard deviation between donors exceeded 5%. A statistical classification framework was developed to diagnose cytomegalovirus status using the catalog of TCR beta chain sequences. A later analysis assigned V and J genes by comparing TCR nucleotide sequences with IMGT/GENE-DB human TR gene sequences. The TCRdist pipeline was used in a later analysis to assign CDR3 sequences and most-parsimonious VDJ recombination scenarios. In a later analysis, every TCR beta chain was defined by the combination of its CDR3 amino acid sequence and its V-gene family, and reads without a unique V-gene family were dropped. A later analysis removed several hundred highly shared, low-generation-probability nucleotide sequences to deal with suspected cross-contamination and a sequencing artifact. In a later analysis, a clonal expansion index for each public chain was calculated from normalized within-repertoire ranks of inferred template counts. A later analysis computed generation probabilities with a VDJ recombination model fitted to out-of-frame rearrangements, and checked the results against IGoR. Hypergeometric tests were used in a later analysis to score TCR-TCR, TCR-HLA and TCR-CMV co-occurrence, with a repertoire-size bias correction applied to the TCR pairs. To estimate false discovery rates, a later analysis permuted the HLA or CMV assignments 20 times. A later analysis grouped co-occurring TCRs with DBSCAN, adding TCRdist sequence similarity when clustering within HLA-allele-positive subsets. Co-occurrence clustering excluded repertoires with fewer than 30,000 or more than 120,000 public chains, plus five with anomalous nucleotide sharing. The clones in this table, taken by TCRdb from immuneACCESS, are in-frame only. Not every clone is retained; where verified, under half of the shortfall comes from an unresolved V gene, and the cause of the rest is unknown. V and J calls plus clone size are reproduced from that table; the DNA served to infer D and trimming. The sample includes roughly 150,000 clones, with around 86% observed a single time. Of the sample, 1.2% is held by the ten largest clones.

The chain couples TRBV5-4 to TRBJ1-6; a tentative D call is TRBD1 (6 bases match). The material sequenced was PBMCs. The source is a female donor in good health and CMV-seronegative. The nucleotide sequence is given as TGTGCCACTTTATCAGGGGAATATAATTCACCCCTCCACTTT. This sequence encodes CATLSGEYNSPLHF.